The rows below give T cell receptor beta chains drawn from one sample of a study of T cells in Graves' hyperthyroidism and ophthalmopathy. Via MiXCR, TCRdb re-called the multiplex PCR reads, giving one row per CDR3 protein. The sample shows 550,000 to 800,000 distinct CDR3 sequences, roughly 17% of them seen only once. Sequencing was performed on blood. These TCRs come from a man aged 18 to 29 with Graves' hyperthyroidism. CDR3s include the opening cysteine and the closing phenylalanine or tryptophan. The D gene is left open where the match is weak. The size of a clone is reported for some rows only, either as once, few or many, or as a class for expanded clones.

d_gene | abundance | j_gene | v_gene | CDR3nt | CDR3aa
- | - | TRBJ2-1 | TRBV20-1 | TGCAGTGCTAGGTTTCCTTACGGGGACAATGAGCAGTTCTTC | CSARFPYGDNEQFF
- | - | TRBJ2-7 | TRBV20-1 | TGCAGTGCCCCAAGGGAAGGCGAGCAGTACTTC | CSAPREGEQYF
TRBD2 | many | TRBJ2-3 | TRBV27 | TGTGCCAGCAGACTCGGACTAGCATCGGCAGATACGCAGTATTTT | CASRLGLASADTQYF
- | - | TRBJ1-2 | TRBV7-8 | TGTGCCAGCAGCGCCCGCGGGTTGATATATGGCTACACCTTC | CASSARGLIYGYTF
- | many | TRBJ2-3 | TRBV11-2 | TGTGCCAGCAGCTTAGATATGTGGAGGGCGAGAGATACGCAGTATTTT | CASSLDMWRARDTQYF
- | few | TRBJ1-5 | TRBV7-2 | TGTGCCAGCAGCTTAGAACGGGGAGGCAATCAGCCCCAGCATTTT | CASSLERGGNQPQHF
- | many | TRBJ1-6 | TRBV2 | TGTGCCAGCAGTGGGGCAGATTATAATTCACCCCTCCACTTT | CASSGADYNSPLHF
- | many | TRBJ2-7 | TRBV5-1 | TGCGCCAGCAGCTTGAGGGAGACGAGGTACGAGCAGTACTTC | CASSLRETRYEQYF
- | - | TRBJ2-2 | TRBV11-2 | TGTGCCAGCAGCTTAGCGGCGGGGCTGAACACCGGGGAGCTGTTTTTT | CASSLAAGLNTGELFF
TRBD1 | - | TRBJ1-5 | TRBV24-1 | TGTGCCACCAGTGCAGGGGGCCGTGGCAATCAGCCCCAGCATTTT | CATSAGGRGNQPQHF
- | many | TRBJ1-1 | TRBV28 | TGTGCCAGCAGTATCATTCCACAGAGGGCTGAAGCTTTCTTT | CASSIIPQRAEAFF